This TCR beta chain came from a study of shared clonotypes between healthy human individuals. CD45RO-negative, CCR7-positively selected cells formed the naive CD8 fraction, excluding terminally differentiated effector memory CD45RA+ cells. Only in-frame clones appear in the TCRdb table, and some are missing; sequencing was by immunoSEQ multiplex PCR. The sample holds 2 million or so clones, approximately 94% seen once. Germline V lookup: CDR1 LGHNA, CDR2 YSLEER. There are 19 residues in the CDR3. V dropped 4 bases and J dropped 6; count of bases not matched to a gene: 22. This receptor was obtained from a man between 18 and 35 years old in good health. This chain connects TRBV4-3 to TRBJ2-3; 7 nucleotides line up with TRBD1. Sequencing used naive CD8+ T cells sorted from blood. The CDR3 DNA reads TGCGCCAGCAGCCTCGACCCTTCCGGGGCCGACAGGGCGAAGGATACGCAGTATTTT. Amino acids: CASSLDPSGADRAKDTQYF.